Below are 18 T cell receptor beta chains sequenced from a single sample in a study of T cells after yellow fever vaccination. TCRdb used MiXCR to reprocess the 5' RACE reads, holding one entry per CDR3 protein. The data show about 400,000 distinct CDR3 sequences, with 6.2% seen just once and approximately 15% held by the top ten. Material: PBMCs, obtained 5 days after the yellow fever booster vaccination. The receptors were sampled from a man between 25 and 39 years old who received the YFV17D yellow fever vaccine.

This chain joins TRBV3-1 and TRBJ2-3; 12 bases match TRBD2. The germline CDR1 and CDR2 sequences are LGHDT and YNNKEL (reference sequence). Trimming cost V 4 bases and J 8 bases; bases outside gene matches: 10. CDR3 length equals 16 residues. This CDR3 reads CASSPGTSGSRGTQYF. In nucleotides, the CDR3 is TGTGCCAGCAGCCCCGGGACTAGCGGGTCCCGGGGTACGCAGTATTTT.

This chain links TRBV12-3 or TRBV12-4 with TRBJ2-4; TRBD1 is a possible D gene (6 bases). V lost 6 bases and J lost 0, with 9 bases in between. CDR3 length equals 14 residues. The CDR3 nucleotides read TGTGCCAGCAGATGGGGGCTAGCCAAAAACATTCAGTACTTC. This sequence encodes CASRWGLAKNIQYF.

This clonotype was found many times. The rearrangement links TRBV28 to TRBJ2-7; a weak D match, TRBD2 (8 bases). Germline V gene lookup returns CDR1 MDHEN and CDR2 SYDVKM. This CDR3 spans 14 amino acids. V lost 6 bases and J 3 bases, leaving 15 bases between the germline ends. CDR3 bases: TGTGCCAGCAGGGTAGCGGGACAGCGCTACGAGCAGTACTTC. Amino acids: CASRVAGQRYEQYF. Full variable domain (missing parts from reference TRBV28 and TRBJ2-7): DVKVTQSSRYLVKRTGEKVFLECVQDMDHENMFWYRQDPGLGLRLIYFSYDVKMKEKGDIPEGYSVSREKKERFSLILESASTNQTSMYLCASRVAGQRYEQYFGPGTRLTVT.

This clonotype has ten or more counts. The V and J genes are TRBV28 and TRBJ2-7; D possibly corresponds to TRBD2 (5 bases). The ends were cut back, 6 bases at V and 6 bases at J, with 9 bases in the middle. Germline V gene sequence: CDR1 MDHEN, CDR2 SYDVKM. CDR3 length equals 11 residues. This CDR3 reads CASSIGGEQYF. The CDR3, as DNA: TGTGCCAGCAGCATCGGAGGCGAGCAGTACTTC.

This clonotype was observed a few times. This rearrangement joins TRBV6-5 to TRBJ2-7; possible D gene TRBD1, 6 bases. Germline values: CDR1 MNHEY, CDR2 SVGAGI. CDR3 length: 14 amino acids. The V gene lost 3 bases and the J gene lost 7 bases, with 16 bases spanning the gap. Written as DNA, the CDR3 is TGTGCCAGCAGTTATTTACAGGGTTCGGGGGAGCAGTACTTC. It yields the protein CASSYLQGSGEQYF.

This clonotype was recorded many times. The J gene is TRBJ2-1, the V gene TRBV2, with D unresolved. This CDR3 is 13 amino acids long. Per germline, CDR1 SNHLY and CDR2 FYNNEI. V was cut by 3 bases and J by 8 bases, with 11 bases left in between. Written as DNA, the CDR3 is TGTGCCAGCAGTGAGGCCCGCGGCGATGAGCAGTTCTTC. This encodes CASSEARGDEQFF.

The V gene is TRBV20-1, the J gene TRBJ2-7, with D tentatively TRBD1 (6 bases). Germline assignment: CDR1 DFQATT and CDR2 SNEGSKA (reference sequence). This CDR3 has 13 residues. Trimming removed 6 bases from V and 7 bases from J, with 19 bases in between. The CDR3 is CSAEGQGLEEQYF. The CDR3, as DNA: TGCAGTGCCGAGGGTCAGGGGTTAGAGGAGCAGTACTTC.

This clonotype was picked up a small number of times. The rearrangement links TRBV20-1 to TRBJ2-1; TRBD2 might be the D (7 bases). The germline V gene has CDR1 DFQATT and CDR2 SNEGSKA (reference sequence). The CDR3 consists of 16 residues. Trimming stripped 1 base from V and 1 base from J, with 14 bases between. CDR3 sequence (DNA): TGCAGTGCTAGAGTGGGGGGGCCGCCATCCTACAATGAGCAGTTCTTC. Translation gives CSARVGGPPSYNEQFF.

V gene TRBV6-4 combines with J gene TRBJ1-6; 8 bases match TRBD1. The CDR3 extends over 14 amino acids. Germline values: CDR1 MRHNA, CDR2 SNTAGT. With 3 bases clipped from V and 11 bases from J, the junction kept 6 bases outside the gene matches. This CDR3 is CASSERTGPTPLHF. The CDR3 nucleotides read TGTGCCAGCAGTGAACGGACAGGGCCGACACCCCTCCACTTT.

The V gene is TRBV9, the J gene TRBJ2-5, with 8 nucleotides matching TRBD2. The CDR3 is made up of 20 amino acids. V dropped 4 bases and J dropped 1; count of bases not matched to a gene: 21. The germline V gene encodes CDR1 SGDLS and CDR2 YYNGEE. The CDR3 nucleotides read TGTGCCAGCAGCTCCTCGGGCGGGCAGGCTAGCGGGCTCATCCAAGAGACCCAGTACTTC. This sequence encodes CASSSSGGQASGLIQETQYF.

This clonotype was seen a few times. V and J are TRBV9 and TRBJ2-2, with D hard to call. This CDR3 is built from 14 residues. V lost 0 bases, J lost 5 bases, and 8 bases lay in between. Germline CDR1 reads SGDLS; CDR2 reads YYNGEE. The DNA of the CDR3 is TGTGCCAGCAGCGTAGAATCCAGAACCGGGGAGCTGTTTTTT. Amino acids: CASSVESRTGELFF.

This clonotype was detected only a few times. V and J are TRBV20-1 and TRBJ2-3; D unresolved. Trimming removed 3 bases from V and 6 bases from J, with 10 bases in between. The CDR3 is made up of 12 amino acids. Germline V CDR1 and CDR2: DFQATT, SNEGSKA (reference sequence). The CDR3 DNA follows: TGCAGTGCTAGCCTTGCGGAGGATACGCAGTATTTT. Protein product: CSASLAEDTQYF.

A word on this clonotype: The junction differs from germline at one of its ends, possibly a read error. The chain is built from TRBV15 and TRBJ1-5; no reliable D call. Germline CDR1 LNHNV, CDR2 YYDKDF (reference sequence). This CDR3 contains 15 residues. This chain's CDR3 is CATTVDLGSNQPPHF. CDR3 sequence (DNA): TGTGCCACTACCGTAGACCTCGGGAGCAATCAGCCCCCGCATTTT.

The rearrangement uses TRBV5-4 and TRBJ2-2; D gene unclear. The CDR3 loop spans 14 amino acids. V was pared by 0 bases and J by 4 bases, with 7 bases between. CDR1 and CDR2 from the germline V gene are SGHNT and YYREEE (reference sequence). The CDR3 reads CASSLGRPTGELFF. The CDR3, as DNA: TGTGCCAGCAGCTTGGGTCGTCCCACCGGGGAGCTGTTTTTT.

V usage is TRBV20-1 and J usage is TRBJ1-1; D gene ambiguous. The V end lost 4 bases, the J end lost 3 bases, and 9 bases lay between the germline ends. This CDR3 has 12 amino acids. Germline CDR1 and CDR2: DFQATT and SNEGSKA (reference sequence). CDR3: CSATPGDTEAFF. Written as DNA, the CDR3 is TGCAGTGCTACCCCGGGAGACACTGAAGCTTTCTTT.

This clonotype was observed many times. The chain recombines TRBV9 with TRBJ1-4, with D maybe TRBD1 (5 bases). CDR3 length: 14 residues. V was shortened by 4 bases and J by 2 bases, with 9 bases between the two germline ends. The germline gives CDR1 SGDLS, CDR2 YYNGEE. CDR3 region: CASSYGTTNEKLFF. CDR3 bases: TGTGCCAGCAGCTATGGGACTACTAATGAAAAACTGTTTTTT.

The V gene is TRBV27, the J gene TRBJ2-7; 10 nucleotides match TRBD2. Germline CDR1 MNHEY, CDR2 SMNVEV (reference sequence). This CDR3 region has 13 residues. Losses at the gene ends were 7 bases for V and 12 bases for J; bases not matched to a gene: 12. The CDR3 spells CASMLAGAYRLYF. CDR3 nucleotides: TGTGCCAGCATGCTAGCGGGAGCGTACAGACTGTACTTC.

The chain combines TRBV7-2 with TRBJ2-7; a weak D match, TRBD2 (5 bases). CDR1 and CDR2 from the germline V gene are SGHTA and FQGNSA. Trimming shortened V by 0 bases and J by 3 bases, and 18 bases separated the two germline ends. The CDR3 length is 17 residues. The CDR3 DNA sequence: TGTGCCAGCAGCTTAGCGAGAGGGCGAGTTAGGAACTACGAGCAGTACTTC. Its protein product is CASSLARGRVRNYEQYF.